The 27 T cell receptor beta chains in this list originate from one sample, sequenced in a study of cytomegalovirus exposure and HLA in healthy donors. Both 60 Vbeta primers and 13 Jbeta primers went into the PCR. Profiling relied on immunoSEQ multiplex PCR, and the TCRdb table lists in-frame clones only, not all of them. The sample lists 95,000 to 150,000 clones, around 81% occurring once. The sequenced material came from PBMCs. These receptors all stem from a woman aged 40 to 50 in good health and CMV-seronegative.

The V and J genes are TRBV29-1 and TRBJ2-7; 8 bases fit TRBD2. The V and J ends lost 6 bases and 0 bases, in that order; junction bases with no gene match: 4. The germline V gene has CDR1 SQVTM and CDR2 ANQGSEA. The CDR3 contains 13 residues. The CDR3 nucleotides read TGCAGCGTCCGGGAGGGCCCCTCCTACGAGCAGTACTTC. Amino acid sequence: CSVREGPSYEQYF.

This clone appeared once. The CDR3 sequence is CASSPRQARDEQFF. CDR3 in DNA: TGTGCCAGCAGCCCTAGACAAGCCAGGGATGAGCAGTTCTTC. This chain connects TRBV11-1 to TRBJ2-1; D is possibly TRBD1 (5 bases). Germline V gene data show CDR1 as SGHAT and CDR2 as FQDESV (reference sequence). The CDR3 extends over 14 amino acids. Trimming stripped 5 bases from V and 8 bases from J, with 16 bases between.

The chain links TRBV12-5 to TRBJ1-4; D unclear. Germline loops: CDR1 LGHNT, CDR2 FRNRAP. The V end lost 2 bases, the J end lost 0 bases, and 4 bases lay between the germline ends. The CDR3 sequence is 14 residues long. DNA of the CDR3: TGTGCTAGTGGTTTGAGAGCAACTAATGAAAAACTGTTTTTT. Translated, it gives CASGLRATNEKLFF.

The J gene is TRBJ2-6, the V gene TRBV6-6; TRBD1 agrees at 8 bases. The CDR3 consists of 16 residues. J gave up 0 bases and V 6 bases, and 4 bases lay outside the gene matches. The germline CDR1 and CDR2 sequences are MNHNY and SVGAGI (reference sequence). CDR3 in DNA: TGTGCCAGCAGCAAGACAGGGGCCTCTGGGGCCAACGTCCTGACTTTC. This sequence encodes CASSKTGASGANVLTF.

The CDR3 coding sequence is TGTGCCTGTGGCCCTACAGGGGCGATCAATTCACCCCTCCACTTT. Encoded protein: CACGPTGAINSPLHF. The chain employs TRBV30 and TRBJ1-6; 7 nucleotides match TRBD1. CDR3 length: 15 residues. Germline assignment: CDR1 GTSNPN and CDR2 SVGIG (reference sequence). Losses at the gene ends were 6 bases for V and 7 bases for J; bases not matched to a gene: 12.

The chain combines TRBV28 with TRBJ1-2; 11 bases align to TRBD1. The germline CDR1 and CDR2 sequences are MDHEN and SYDVKM. The CDR3 contains 16 residues. The junction had 11 bases not matched to a gene; V was cut back by 4 bases and J by 7 bases. CDR3: CASSSGQGVHLFGYTF. The DNA of the CDR3 is TGTGCCAGCAGTTCGGGACAGGGGGTGCATCTTTTTGGCTACACCTTC.

The gene calls are TRBV27 and TRBJ2-2; 10 bases align to TRBD2. The junction had 15 bases not matched to a gene; V was cut back by 7 bases and J by 7 bases. Germline-derived CDR1 and CDR2 are MNHEY and SMNVEV (reference sequence). The CDR3 extends over 17 amino acids. CDR3 sequence reads: CASNSLAGSSFIGELFF. CDR3 in DNA: TGTGCCAGCAACTCACTAGCGGGGTCCTCATTTATCGGGGAGCTGTTTTTT.

Details on this clone: Relative to the germline gene, one junction end is altered; a read error may explain this. This chain uses TRBV7-9 with TRBJ2-2; 11 bases fit TRBD1. CDR3 size: 15 residues. Germline V gene lookup returns CDR1 SEHNR and CDR2 FQNEAQ (reference sequence). The CDR3 loop is CSSSFGQGAAGELFF. CDR3 DNA sequence: TGTTCCAGCAGCTTCGGACAGGGGGCCGCCGGGGAGCTGTTTTTT.

The V call is TRBV5-6, the J call TRBJ1-6; D is possibly TRBD1 (6 bases). CDR1 and CDR2 from the germline V gene are SGHDT and YYEEEE. Trimming pared 4 bases from V and 8 bases from J, leaving 19 bases between. CDR3 length equals 16 residues. CDR3: CASSQNQGTSDSPLHF. The CDR3 nucleotides are TGTGCCAGCAGCCAAAACCAGGGGACCAGCGATTCACCCCTCCACTTT.

The chain employs TRBV9 and TRBJ2-5; 7 bases fit TRBD2. The J call may be faulty, since TRBJ2-7 better matches the DNA end. Germline V lookup: CDR1 SGDLS, CDR2 YYNGEE. This CDR3 is 14 amino acids long. CDR3 sequence reads: CASSVLAEPYEQYF. DNA for the CDR3: TGTGCCAGCAGCGTACTAGCGGAGCCCTACGAGCAGTACTTC.

The chain links TRBV19 to TRBJ2-1; 11 bases line up with TRBD2. CDR3 size: 16 residues. The V and J ends lost 6 bases and 7 bases, in that order; junction bases with no gene match: 11. Germline V lookup: CDR1 LNHDA, CDR2 SQIVND (reference sequence). CDR3 loop: CASSPSTSGIRNEQFF. CDR3 nucleotide sequence: TGTGCCAGTAGCCCCTCGACTAGCGGGATTCGGAATGAGCAGTTCTTC.

The chain employs TRBV28 and TRBJ2-5; perhaps TRBD2 as D (6 bases). The CDR3 consists of 14 residues. CDR1 and CDR2 from the germline V gene are MDHEN and SYDVKM. The V and J ends lost 9 bases and 4 bases respectively, with 18 bases between them. CDR3 region: CASRDSPFPETQYF. CDR3 DNA sequence: TGTGCCAGTAGGGACTCCCCCTTCCCAGAGACCCAGTACTTC.

J is TRBJ1-1 and V is TRBV2, with 9 nucleotides matching TRBD1. The germline gives CDR1 SNHLY, CDR2 FYNNEI. The length of the CDR3 is 13 residues. V was clipped by 8 bases and J by 1 base; unmatched bases: 2. CDR3 loop: CASLGQGNTEAFF. The DNA of the CDR3 is TGTGCCAGCCTGGGACAGGGGAACACTGAAGCTTTCTTT.

This clone was counted a few times. The chain has TRBV7-6 and TRBJ2-7; 11 bases line up with TRBD2. V shed 4 bases, J shed 11 bases, and the junction held 7 bases outside the gene matches. Germline loops: CDR1 SGHVS, CDR2 FNYEAQ. CDR3 size: 13 residues. The DNA of the CDR3 is TGTGCCAGCAGCTCCCTCGCTAGCGGGAGGAAGTACTTC. This encodes CASSSLASGRKYF.

CDR3 protein: CASSEWLASTDTQYF. DNA for the CDR3: TGTGCCAGCAGTGAGTGGCTAGCTAGCACAGATACGCAGTATTTT. The gene calls are TRBV6-1 and TRBJ2-3; D may be TRBD2 (5 bases). The CDR3 consists of 15 residues. Germline V gene lookup returns CDR1 MNHNS and CDR2 SASEGT. The V gene lost 3 bases and the J gene lost 0 bases, with 10 bases spanning the gap.

The chain employs TRBV27 and TRBJ2-1, with 10 bases matching TRBD2. The CDR3 has 19 residues. V lost 7 bases to trimming and J lost 6 bases; unmatched junction nucleotides: 21. Germline V gene lookup returns CDR1 MNHEY and CDR2 SMNVEV (reference sequence). CDR3 loop: CASTSRTGLTSGEPNEQFF. The CDR3 bases are TGTGCCAGCACTTCCCGGACAGGTCTTACTAGCGGGGAACCCAATGAGCAGTTCTTC.

The V call is TRBV7-6, the J call TRBJ2-1; D perhaps matches TRBD2 (6 bases). CDR1 and CDR2 from the germline V gene are SGHVS and FNYEAQ. This CDR3 region has 16 residues. Deletions cut 5 bases from V and 2 bases from J, with 16 bases between. CDR3 DNA: TGTGCCAGCAGCGCAAGGGTGGGGGAGGCCTACAATGAGCAGTTCTTC. Translated, it gives CASSARVGEAYNEQFF. Together with reference TRBV7-6 and TRBJ2-1, the CDR3 gives the full variable domain: GAGVSQSPRYKVTKRGQDVALRCDPISGHVSLYWYRQALGQGPEFLTYFNYEAQQDKSGLPNDRFSAERPEGSISTLTIQRTEQRDSAMYRCASSARVGEAYNEQFFGPGTRLTVL.

The CDR3 nucleotides are TGTGCCAGCAGTGATCGCGGGCCTAGCAATCAGCCCCAGCATTTT. Protein sequence: CASSDRGPSNQPQHF. J is TRBJ1-5 and V is TRBV2; D is undetermined. V dropped 3 bases and J dropped 0 bases, with 9 bases sitting between them. The CDR3 covers 15 residues. Germline values: CDR1 SNHLY, CDR2 FYNNEI.

This clone showed up just once. The CDR3 end shows no conserved phenylalanine or tryptophan, and so a read error is likely. The genes are TRBV5-1 and TRBJ2-7; 8 bases agree with TRBD1. The CDR3 length is 15 residues. Germline-derived CDR1 and CDR2 are SGHRS and YFSETQ. The V segment lost 1 base and the J segment 5 bases; nucleotides outside the gene matches: 8. The CDR3 is CASSLWAGGEDEQYL. In DNA, the CDR3 is TGCGCCAGCAGCTTGTGGGCAGGGGGCGAAGACGAGCAGTACCTC.

The chain carries TRBV18 and TRBJ2-5; D gene ambiguous. Germline V gene sequence: CDR1 KGHSH, CDR2 LQKENI. CDR3 length: 13 amino acids. V was shortened by 3 bases and J by 2 bases, with 7 bases between the two germline ends. In DNA form, the CDR3 reads TGTGCCAGCTCACCGAATCAGCAAGAGACCCAGTACTTC. Its translation: CASSPNQQETQYF.

CDR3 sequence reads: CASSPVQTRTDTQYF. The CDR3 bases are TGTGCCAGCAGTCCAGTCCAAACCCGCACAGATACGCAGTATTTT. The rearrangement joins TRBV28 to TRBJ2-3; D gene ambiguous. V was cut by 5 bases and J by 1 base, with 13 bases left in between. Per the germline V gene, CDR1 is MDHEN and CDR2 is SYDVKM. CDR3 length: 15 residues.

The chain joins TRBV5-4 to TRBJ2-7; D uncertain. V was trimmed by 4 bases and J by 2 bases, leaving 13 bases between them. Germline lookup yields CDR1 SGHNT and CDR2 YYREEE (reference sequence). The CDR3 is made up of 14 amino acids. CDR3 nucleotides: TGTGCCAGCAGCCTAAACCCGTCCACCTACGAGCAGTACTTC. Residues: CASSLNPSTYEQYF. The variable domain in full, with the rest retrieved from reference TRBV5-4 and TRBJ2-7, is ETGVTQSPTHLIKTRGQQVTLRCSSQSGHNTVSWYQQALGQGPQFIFQYYREEENGRGNFPPRFSGLQFPNYSSELNVNALELDDSALYLCASSLNPSTYEQYFGPGTRLTVT.

This chain's CDR3 is CASSFKIAGGPGETQYF. CDR3 DNA sequence: TGTGCCAGCAGCTTTAAAATAGCGGGAGGGCCGGGAGAGACCCAGTACTTC. This rearrangement joins TRBV7-9 to TRBJ2-5, with 11 positions matching TRBD2. V shed 3 bases, J shed 4 bases, and the junction held 10 bases outside the gene matches. Germline CDR1 SEHNR, CDR2 FQNEAQ (reference sequence). This CDR3 region has 17 residues.

The chain recombines TRBV6-5 with TRBJ2-5, with TRBD2 as a possible D gene (6 bases). Germline V gene lookup returns CDR1 MNHEY and CDR2 SVGAGI. The CDR3 consists of 14 residues. Trimming took off 0 bases at V and 3 bases at J, with 8 bases between the two ends. The CDR3 is CASSYSSGKETQYF. The CDR3 nucleotides are TGTGCCAGCAGTTACTCTAGCGGTAAAGAGACCCAGTACTTC.

This chain links TRBV10-1 with TRBJ2-7; tentative D call: TRBD1 (6 bases). The CDR3 spans 14 residues. The V end lost 4 bases, the J end lost 2 bases, and 12 bases lay between the germline ends. Per the germline V gene, CDR1 is WNHNN and CDR2 is SYGVQD (reference sequence). The CDR3 loop reads CASSGLRQAYEQYF. CDR3 coding DNA: TGCGCCAGCAGTGGTTTGAGACAGGCCTACGAGCAGTACTTC.

The chain combines TRBV19 with TRBJ1-4; TRBD1 aligns across 8 bases. V lost 3 bases, J lost 4 bases, and 4 bases stayed unmatched. CDR3 length: 15 residues. Germline V lookup: CDR1 LNHDA, CDR2 SQIVND (reference sequence). Written as DNA, the CDR3 is TGTGCCAGTAGTATTATGACAGGGGTTAATGAAAAACTGTTTTTT. It codes for CASSIMTGVNEKLFF. The variable domain in full, with the rest retrieved from reference TRBV19 and TRBJ1-4, is DGGITQSPKYLFRKEGQNVTLSCEQNLNHDAMYWYRQDPGQGLRLIYYSQIVNDFQKGDIAEGYSVSREKKESFPLTVTSAQKNPTAFYLCASSIMTGVNEKLFFGSGTQLSVL.

The CDR3 is CASRARMAAGEMETQYF. The CDR3 coding sequence is TGTGCCAGCAGGGCCCGGATGGCGGCGGGAGAGATGGAGACCCAGTACTTC. This chain connects TRBV2 to TRBJ2-5; 7 bases map to TRBD2. Germline V gives CDR1 SNHLY, CDR2 FYNNEI. With V trimmed by 6 bases and J by 5 bases, 18 bases remained unmatched. The CDR3 sequence is 17 residues long.